This T cell receptor (beta chain) comes out of a study of T cells after yellow fever vaccination. Study-level points and caveats: Although most clonotypes did not, a small share appeared in both CD4 and CD8 compartments. Most clones from primary vaccination resurfaced after the booster (around 97% CD4, 88% CD8).

This clonotype has more than one count but fewer than ten. Antigen: not known. TCRdb redid the calling of the 5' RACE reads with MiXCR, one entry per CDR3 protein. This table holds about 340,000 distinct CDR3 sequences, roughly 4% found once. The germline CDR1 and CDR2 sequences are MNHEY and SMNVEV (reference sequence). The CDR3 is 13 amino acids. V lost 2 bases and J lost 13, with 15 bases in between. This chain links TRBV27 with TRBJ2-4, with D possibly being TRBD2 (6 bases). Sequences were derived from PBMCs, sampled 5 days after the yellow fever booster vaccination. This sequence was found in a man younger than 35 who received the YFV17D yellow fever vaccine. Written as DNA, the CDR3 is TGTGCCAGCAGTTTAGGCGGCTGGGGGGACCAGTACTTC. This encodes CASSLGGWGDQYF.